One sample yielded the 27 T cell receptor beta chains listed below, sequenced in a study of T cells in localized non-small cell lung cancer (TCRdb year 2020). Receptor amplification or capture employed the immunoSEQ multiplex PCR assay. The immuneACCESS repertoire file appears here via TCRdb, limited to in-frame rearrangements. These files lack a portion of the clones; in checked studies, under half of the deficit traces to unresolved V genes, and the cause of the others is not known. Counted in this sample were some 38,000 clones; 75% to 90% of them appeared once. Of the sample, over 5.5% is held by the ten largest clones. Sample: peripheral blood mononuclear cells, taken before any cancer treatment. These receptors all stem from a male donor older than 55 with stage II lung adenocarcinoma.

The chain is built from TRBV5-6 and TRBJ2-1, with 14 bases lining up with TRBD2. The CDR3 has 15 residues. Germline V gives CDR1 SGHDT, CDR2 YYEEEE. With 6 bases clipped from V and 10 bases from J, the junction kept 9 bases outside the gene matches. CDR3 DNA: TGTGCCAGCATCCCCGGGACTAGCGGGAGTTTGGAGCAGTTCTTC. Its protein product is CASIPGTSGSLEQFF.

V gene TRBV9 combines with J gene TRBJ2-1; D call uncertain. Trimming took 4 bases from V and 10 from J, leaving 15 bases between them. Looked up from germline, CDR1 is SGDLS and CDR2 is YYNGEE. The CDR3 sequence is 13 residues long. This chain's CDR3 is CASSPFFLGEQFF. For the CDR3, the DNA is TGTGCCAGCAGCCCCTTTTTTCTGGGAGAGCAGTTCTTC. Full variable domain (outside the CDR3, taken from reference TRBV9 and TRBJ2-1): DSGVTQTPKHLITATGQRVTLRCSPRSGDLSVYWYQQSLDQGLQFLIQYYNGEERAKGNILERFSAQQFPDLHSELNLSSLELGDSALYFCASSPFFLGEQFFGPGTRLTVL.

This sequence joins TRBV19 and TRBJ2-2; 7 positions agree with TRBD2. The CDR3 covers 13 residues. Losses at the gene ends were 5 bases for V and 7 bases for J; bases not matched to a gene: 4. Germline loops: CDR1 LNHDA, CDR2 SQIVND (reference sequence). The CDR3 region is CASSRGGSGELFF. In nucleotides, the CDR3 is TGTGCCAGTAGTCGAGGCGGGAGCGGGGAGCTGTTTTTT.

The J gene is TRBJ2-2, the V gene TRBV30; D gene unclear. V was cut by 3 bases and J by 6 bases, with 11 bases left in between. This CDR3 has 13 residues. Per the germline V gene, CDR1 is GTSNPN and CDR2 is SVGIG (reference sequence). The CDR3 here is CAWRPSEAGELFF. CDR3 nucleotides: TGTGCCTGGAGACCCTCGGAAGCCGGGGAGCTGTTTTTT.

This clone was counted once. The chain combines TRBV18 with TRBJ2-6; the D is unclear. Germline CDR1 KGHSH, CDR2 LQKENI. V lost 6 bases to trimming and J lost 0 bases, with 6 bases between them. The CDR3 extends over 14 amino acids. In DNA form, the CDR3 reads TGTGCCAGCTCCCCTAGCTCTGGGGCCAACGTCCTGACTTTC. This codes for CASSPSSGANVLTF.

This rearrangement joins TRBV14 to TRBJ1-1, with 9 bases that match TRBD1. The CDR3 length is 16 residues. Germline loops: CDR1 SGHDN, CDR2 FVKESK. Losses at the gene ends were 6 bases for V and 4 bases for J; bases not matched to a gene: 12. The CDR3 nucleotides are TGTGCCAGCAGTCCCCTCTGGGGACAGGGTGGCACTGAAGCTTTCTTT. Translated, it gives CASSPLWGQGGTEAFF.

The chain carries TRBV2 and TRBJ2-5, with a weak D call TRBD1 (7 bases). V lost 7 bases to trimming and J lost 4 bases, with 16 bases between them. The CDR3 contains 14 residues. Germline V gene lookup returns CDR1 SNHLY and CDR2 FYNNEI. CDR3 sequence reads: CASMGVQGGETQYF. The CDR3 DNA reads TGTGCCAGCATGGGGGTCCAGGGGGGAGAGACCCAGTACTTC.

V usage is TRBV5-6 and J usage is TRBJ2-5; D might be TRBD2 (5 bases). The CDR3 runs 13 residues. Germline CDR1 is SGHDT and CDR2 is YYEEEE. Trimming removed 6 bases at V and 2 bases at J, with 11 bases between. The CDR3, as DNA: TGTGCCAGCACCCGCGGGCTTCAAGAGACCCAGTACTTC. Its protein product is CASTRGLQETQYF. The full variable domain, its missing parts supplied by reference TRBV5-6 and TRBJ2-5, is DAGVTQSPTHLIKTRGQQVTLRCSPKSGHDTVSWYQQALGQGPQFIFQYYEEEERQRGNFPDRFSGHQFPNYSSELNVNALLLGDSALYLCASTRGLQETQYFGPGTRLLVL.

The chain couples TRBV27 to TRBJ2-7; TRBD1 aligns across 10 bases. With V trimmed by 4 bases and J by 6 bases, 9 bases remained unmatched. The germline gives CDR1 MNHEY, CDR2 SMNVEV (reference sequence). The CDR3 extends over 15 amino acids. The DNA for the CDR3 is TGTGCCAGCAGTTATTCCGGGACAGGGGTACGCGAGCAGTACTTC. It codes for CASSYSGTGVREQYF.

This clone is a singleton in its sample. The chain uses TRBV7-8 and TRBJ2-7, with 13 bases identical to TRBD2. This CDR3 spans 13 amino acids. The germline V gene encodes CDR1 SGHVS and CDR2 FQNEAQ. Trimming removed 5 bases from V and 7 bases from J; junction bases left unmatched: 2. The CDR3 DNA is TGTGCCAGCAGCCCGGGACTAGCGGGAGAGCAGTACTTC. It codes for CASSPGLAGEQYF.

The V and J genes are TRBV10-1 and TRBJ1-5; unclear D gene. The CDR3 is 12 amino acids. From germline, CDR1 is WNHNN and CDR2 SYGVQD (reference sequence). Trimming left V 3 bases short and J 2 bases short, with 2 bases between. This CDR3 reads CASSEGNQPQHF. CDR3 in DNA: TGCGCCAGCAGTGAAGGCAATCAGCCCCAGCATTTT.

The chain uses TRBV10-1 and TRBJ2-3; tentatively, D is TRBD2 (5 bases). V lost 3 bases, J lost 0 bases, and 7 bases lay in between. This CDR3 comprises 14 residues. Germline V gene data show CDR1 as WNHNN and CDR2 as SYGVQD (reference sequence). CDR3 coding DNA: TGCGCCAGCAGTGATGGGAGCAGCACAGATACGCAGTATTTT. Translating gives CASSDGSSTDTQYF.

This chain joins TRBV4-2 and TRBJ2-1; possibly TRBD1 or TRBD2 for D (7 bases each). Germline loops: CDR1 LGHNA, CDR2 YNFKEQ. This CDR3 has 15 amino acids. Trimming took off 3 bases at V and 4 bases at J, with 13 bases between the two ends. The CDR3 sequence is CASSQGGTVYNEQFF. Here the CDR3 DNA reads TGTGCCAGCAGCCAGGGGGGGACAGTATACAATGAGCAGTTCTTC.

In its sample, this clone is medium-sized. This chain connects TRBV2 to TRBJ2-3; 9 nucleotides match TRBD1. The CDR3 sequence is 14 residues long. Germline V gene data show CDR1 as SNHLY and CDR2 as FYNNEI. V lost 8 bases, J lost 3 bases, and 6 bases stayed unmatched. Written as DNA, the CDR3 is TGTGCCAGCGCCGGACAGGGGCTGACAGATACGCAGTATTTT. This codes for CASAGQGLTDTQYF.

This clone was seen more than once but under ten times. This chain links TRBV28 with TRBJ1-5, with D perhaps TRBD1 (5 bases). The CDR3 consists of 13 residues. V was clipped by 2 bases and J by 10 bases, with 12 bases between them. The germline CDR1 and CDR2 sequences are MDHEN and SYDVKM. DNA for the CDR3: TGTGCCAGCAGTTTACGGGGGTTCGGACCCCAGCATTTT. Protein sequence: CASSLRGFGPQHF.

The rearrangement links TRBV5-4 to TRBJ2-7; 7 bases are shared with TRBD2. CDR1 is SGHNT, CDR2 YYREEE, per germline (reference sequence). The CDR3 length is 13 residues. The V and J ends lost 4 bases and 3 bases, in that order; junction bases with no gene match: 4. The CDR3 is CASSRLAVYEQYF. DNA of the CDR3: TGTGCCAGCAGCCGACTAGCTGTCTACGAGCAGTACTTC.

This chain joins TRBV5-1 and TRBJ2-2, with a possible D match to TRBD2 (5 bases). This CDR3 contains 15 residues. V was pared by 1 base and J by 5 bases, with 12 bases between. The germline V gene has CDR1 SGHRS and CDR2 YFSETQ. CDR3 coding DNA: TGCGCCAGCAGCTTGAGAGGGAGAAGGACCGGGGAGCTGTTTTTT. Amino acids: CASSLRGRRTGELFF.

V is TRBV4-3 and J is TRBJ1-3, with unresolved D. Trimming removed 0 bases at V and 0 bases at J, with 6 bases between. The germline gives CDR1 LGHNA, CDR2 YSLEER. This CDR3 contains 15 residues. CDR3 DNA: TGCGCCAGCAGCCAAGAGCCGAGCTCTGGAAACACCATATATTTT. Amino acid sequence: CASSQEPSSGNTIYF.

The genes are TRBV5-4 and TRBJ2-3; unclear D gene. The CDR3 runs to 16 residues. V lost 1 base and J lost 0, with 12 bases in between. Germline CDR1 and CDR2: SGHNT and YYREEE (reference sequence). As DNA, the CDR3 is TGTGCCAGCAGCTTGCCTTTAGCCGCTAGCACAGATACGCAGTATTTT. This sequence encodes CASSLPLAASTDTQYF.

This sequence joins TRBV29-1 and TRBJ1-2, with TRBD1 matching 9 bases. Trimming took 7 bases from V and 4 from J; bases not matched to a gene: 7. CDR1 is SQVTM, CDR2 ANQGSEA, per germline. The CDR3 has 13 residues. CDR3 sequence (DNA): TGCAGCGGTTGGGGGACAGGGTTCTATGGCTACACCTTC. As protein: CSGWGTGFYGYTF.

The genes are TRBV28 and TRBJ1-4; no clear D. The CDR3 contains 13 residues. Per germline, CDR1 MDHEN and CDR2 SYDVKM. Trimming stripped 2 bases from V and 8 bases from J, with 9 bases between. CDR3 region: CASSLGYEEKLFF. The CDR3 nucleotides read TGTGCCAGCAGTTTAGGGTACGAAGAAAAACTGTTTTTT.

This clone was found a few times. The sample has other DNA sequences that encode this CDR3 too. The rearrangement links TRBV2 to TRBJ2-4; D uncertain. This CDR3 spans 10 amino acids. From germline, CDR1 is SNHLY and CDR2 FYNNEI. Between the trimmed V and J ends, which lost 10 bases and 7 bases, there was a span of 8 bases. As DNA, the CDR3 is TGTGCCACCCAGGAGAACATTCAGTACTTC. It is translated as CATQENIQYF.

The V and J genes are TRBV7-6 and TRBJ2-1, with 13 bases matching TRBD2. This CDR3 spans 15 amino acids. The V gene end was trimmed by 4 bases and the J gene end by 9 bases; junction bases not matched to a gene: 6. Germline CDR1 reads SGHVS; CDR2 reads FNYEAQ. For the CDR3, the DNA is TGTGCCAGCAGCTATACAGGACTAGCGGGAGTTGAGCAGTTCTTC. It specifies CASSYTGLAGVEQFF.

The chain recombines TRBV4-2 with TRBJ2-3; D may be TRBD2 (6 bases). The ends were cut back, 5 bases at V and 2 bases at J, with 17 bases in the middle. This CDR3 has 16 amino acids. Germline CDR1 and CDR2: LGHNA and YNFKEQ. In DNA form, the CDR3 reads TGTGCCAGCAGCTTAATCGGCGGAGGGGCCACAGATACGCAGTATTTT. Translating it yields CASSLIGGGATDTQYF.

The genes are TRBV28 and TRBJ1-5; D uncertain. Germline CDR1 is MDHEN and CDR2 is SYDVKM. CDR3 length equals 17 residues. Trimming stripped 0 bases from V and 0 bases from J, with 12 bases between. Here the CDR3 DNA reads TGTGCCAGCAGTTTATGGGGCCTTCTCAATAGCAATCAGCCCCAGCATTTT. This codes for CASSLWGLLNSNQPQHF.

The V gene is TRBV12-5, the J gene TRBJ2-3; D not certain. The CDR3 extends over 13 amino acids. Trimming shortened V by 4 bases and J by 3 bases, and 8 bases separated the two germline ends. Germline assignment: CDR1 LGHNT and CDR2 FRNRAP. The CDR3 coding sequence is TGTGCTAGTGGTTCCTTGAAAACAGATACGCAGTATTTT. It encodes CASGSLKTDTQYF. The full variable domain, its missing parts supplied by reference TRBV12-5 and TRBJ2-3, is DARVTQTPRHKVTEMGQEVTMRCQPILGHNTVFWYRQTMMQGLELLAYFRNRAPLDDSGMPKDRFSAEMPDATLATLKIQPSEPRDSAVYFCASGSLKTDTQYFGPGTRLTVL.

The chain has TRBV28 and TRBJ2-4; tentatively, D is TRBD1 or TRBD2 (5 bases each). The germline V and J ends were trimmed by 5 bases and 0 bases, with 14 bases remaining between them. Germline lookup yields CDR1 MDHEN and CDR2 SYDVKM. The CDR3 has 16 residues. CDR3 amino acids: CASSTTGTVAKNIQYF. The CDR3 DNA follows: TGTGCCAGCAGTACTACTGGGACGGTAGCCAAAAACATTCAGTACTTC.